Given below is one TCR beta chain in context. Its matching antigen is unknown. These data are taken from a study of siplizumab effects on memory and regulatory T cells. V was pared by 4 bases and J by 4 bases, with 9 bases between. The CDR3 has 13 amino acids. In germline, CDR1 is SGHRS, CDR2 YFSETQ. Using immunoSEQ multiplex PCR, the repertoire was profiled, and TCRdb retains in-frame clones only, with some absent. Among just over 50,000 clones listed, around 97% were seen once. General study points: Siplizumab led to significantly less abundant alloreactive sequences that could be traced back to unstimulated CD4+ memory cells. Roughly 75-97% of proliferating CD4+ or CD8+ clones lacked a naive or memory phenotype that could be assigned.

The TCR comes from a human donor in good health. Sequenced: naive CD4+ T cells sorted from blood. V gene TRBV5-1 combines with J gene TRBJ1-5; TRBD1 might be the D (5 bases). The CDR3 is CASSLDSNQPQHF. For the CDR3, the DNA is TGCGCCAGCAGCCTCGACAGTAATCAGCCCCAGCATTTT.